The next 20 T cell receptor beta chains were all read from a single sample in a study of OX40 agonist ivuxolimab in advanced cancers. The method was immunoSEQ multiplex PCR; TCRdb's version includes in-frame clones alone and lacks a portion of them. The data hold 60,000 to 65,000 clones, with 85% to 95% observed a single time. The sample consisted of CD4+ or CD8+ T cells sorted from blood, taken in a trial of the OX40 agonist ivuxolimab. Receptors originate from an adult with an advanced solid tumor such as melanoma, head and neck, liver or kidney cancer.

The CDR3 sequence is CASSLASGRALAKQFF. CDR3 nucleotide sequence: TGTGCCAGCAGCTTGGCAAGCGGGAGGGCTCTAGCAAAGCAGTTCTTC. The V call is TRBV5-6, the J call TRBJ2-1; 10 bases are a match to TRBD2. From germline, CDR1 is SGHDT and CDR2 YYEEEE. This CDR3 spans 16 amino acids. J gave up 11 bases and V 0 bases, and 11 bases lay outside the gene matches.

The rearrangement links TRBV15 to TRBJ1-3; D remains ambiguous. Germline-derived CDR1 and CDR2 are LNHNV and YYDKDF (reference sequence). The CDR3 is 17 amino acids. Trimming stripped 0 bases from V and 2 bases from J, with 14 bases between. CDR3 coding DNA: TGTGCCACCAGCAGAGAACGCTCTGCTGGGACTGGAAACACCATATATTTT. It yields the protein CATSRERSAGTGNTIYF.

The chain recombines TRBV2 with TRBJ1-1; D is unresolved. Per germline, CDR1 SNHLY and CDR2 FYNNEI. V was cut by 6 bases and J by 1 base, with 9 bases left in between. The CDR3 is 13 amino acids. CDR3 nucleotide sequence: TGTGCCAGCAGGATACAGAAGAACACTGAAGCTTTCTTT. It codes for CASRIQKNTEAFF.

The V and J genes are TRBV27 and TRBJ2-6; perhaps TRBD2 as D (6 bases). The CDR3 runs to 20 residues. V was clipped by 6 bases and J by 0 bases, with 24 bases between them. The germline CDR1 and CDR2 sequences are MNHEY and SMNVEV (reference sequence). The CDR3 region is CASSPYGGGSLSSGANVLTF. As DNA, the CDR3 is TGTGCCAGCAGCCCTTACGGCGGAGGGAGCCTGTCCTCTGGGGCCAACGTCCTGACTTTC.

The genes are TRBV13 and TRBJ2-7; possible D gene TRBD2, 6 bases. Germline values: CDR1 PRHDT, CDR2 FYEKMQ (reference sequence). V lost 1 base to trimming and J lost 5 bases, with 18 bases between them. This CDR3 comprises 16 residues. This CDR3 reads CASSLDSTGAIHEQYF. The CDR3 nucleotides are TGTGCCAGCAGCTTAGATTCGACGGGAGCGATCCACGAGCAGTACTTC.

This sequence joins TRBV18 and TRBJ1-1, with no clear D. V lost 3 bases to trimming and J lost 5 bases, with 16 bases between them. This CDR3 is 15 amino acids long. The V gene's germline CDR1 is KGHSH and CDR2 LQKENI. The CDR3, as DNA: TGTGCCAGCTCACCGGCGACGGGTCCGGCGACTGAAGCTTTCTTT. This sequence encodes CASSPATGPATEAFF.

CDR3 in amino acids: CASSEVETQYF. In DNA, the CDR3 is TGTGCCAGCAGTGAAGTAGAGACCCAGTACTTC. The J gene is TRBJ2-5, the V gene TRBV2; D gene ambiguous. Germline assignment: CDR1 SNHLY and CDR2 FYNNEI. The CDR3 is made up of 11 amino acids. Deletions cut 1 base from V and 4 bases from J, with 1 base between.

The rearrangement links TRBV10-3 to TRBJ1-1, with a tentative D call TRBD1 (6 bases). The germline CDR1 and CDR2 sequences are ENHRY and SYGVKD. The CDR3 is 13 residues long. Trimming stripped 2 bases from V and 11 bases from J, with 15 bases between. The CDR3, as DNA: TGTGCCATCAGTGAGCCGGGGCCAGGGGAGGCTTTCTTT. This translates into CAISEPGPGEAFF.

The chain recombines TRBV5-8 with TRBJ2-1; D is unresolved. This CDR3 comprises 10 residues. CDR1 and CDR2 from the germline V gene are SGHTS and YDEGEE. Trimming pared 1 base from V and 7 bases from J, leaving 0 bases between. CDR3 nucleotide sequence: TGTGCCAGCAGCTTGAATGAGCAGTTCTTC. This gives the protein CASSLNEQFF. The full variable domain, its missing parts supplied by reference TRBV5-8 and TRBJ2-1, is EAGVTQSPTHLIKTRGQQATLRCSPISGHTSVYWYQQALGLGLQFLLWYDEGEERNRGNFPPRFSGRQFPNYSSELNVNALELEDSALYLCASSLNEQFFGPGTRLTVL.

This chain joins TRBV18 and TRBJ2-1; D unresolved. The CDR3 spans 15 residues. CDR1 is KGHSH and CDR2 is LQKENI in the germline V gene. V was pared by 3 bases and J by 2 bases, with 11 bases between. The CDR3: CASSPRQITYNEQFF. The CDR3 nucleotides read TGTGCCAGCTCACCTAGGCAGATAACCTACAATGAGCAGTTCTTC.

The rearrangement links TRBV7-9 to TRBJ1-1; D unclear. The CDR3 loop spans 13 amino acids. The V end lost 3 bases, the J end lost 1 base, and 6 bases lay between the germline ends. Germline CDR1 and CDR2: SEHNR and FQNEAQ (reference sequence). The CDR3 here is CASSFRENTEAFF. The CDR3, as DNA: TGTGCCAGCAGCTTCCGGGAGAACACTGAAGCTTTCTTT.

This clone was counted a single time. The chain uses TRBV7-2 and TRBJ2-1; D remains ambiguous. Trimming removed 3 bases from V and 8 bases from J, with 5 bases in between. This CDR3 region has 11 residues. The germline gives CDR1 SGHTA, CDR2 FQGNSA. CDR3 loop: CASSLSDEQFF. CDR3 nucleotides: TGTGCCAGCAGCTTGAGCGATGAGCAGTTCTTC. Complete variable domain (other parts from reference TRBV7-2 and TRBJ2-1): GAGVSQSPSNKVTEKGKDVELRCDPISGHTALYWYRQSLGQGLEFLIYFQGNSAPDKSGLPSDRFSAERTGGSVSTLTIQRTQQEDSAVYLCASSLSDEQFFGPGTRLTVL.

This clone has only one observation. V gene TRBV11-2 combines with J gene TRBJ1-3, with D unresolved. This CDR3 region has 16 residues. Germline V gene sequence: CDR1 SGHAT, CDR2 FQNNGV. The germline V and J ends were trimmed by 5 bases and 0 bases, with 14 bases remaining between them. For the CDR3, the DNA is TGTGCCAGCAGCCCGACCCCTCAGTCCTCTGGAAACACCATATATTTT. It codes for CASSPTPQSSGNTIYF. The variable domain in full, completed from reference TRBV11-2 and TRBJ1-3, reads EAGVAQSPRYKIIEKRQSVAFWCNPISGHATLYWYQQILGQGPKLLIQFQNNGVVDDSQLPKDRFSAERLKGVDSTLKIQPAKLEDSAVYLCASSPTPQSSGNTIYFGEGSWLTVV.

The chain combines TRBV18 with TRBJ2-7, with D maybe TRBD2 (7 bases). CDR1 and CDR2 from the germline V gene are KGHSH and LQKENI. V lost 3 bases, J lost 4 bases, and 28 bases lay in between. This CDR3 comprises 19 residues. CDR3 sequence reads: CASSPGRPRLAPRGYEQYF. CDR3 DNA: TGTGCCAGCTCACCCGGGAGGCCGAGACTAGCTCCGAGGGGGTACGAGCAGTACTTC.

In this sample, this clone turned up once. This chain links TRBV7-6 with TRBJ2-1; 9 bases map to TRBD2. The CDR3 has 16 amino acids. From germline, CDR1 is SGHVS and CDR2 FNYEAQ. The DNA of the CDR3 is TGTGCTAGCTCCAGCAGCTTTAGCGGGAGCTTCAATGAGCAGTTCTTC. It is translated as CASSSSFSGSFNEQFF.

The chain is built from TRBV6-5 and TRBJ2-7; 7 bases agree with TRBD2. The CDR3 totals 14 residues. Germline CDR1 MNHEY, CDR2 SVGAGI. V lost 5 bases to trimming and J lost 2 bases; unmatched junction nucleotides: 6. The CDR3 loop is CASSPSGTPYEQYF. CDR3 bases: TGTGCCAGCAGTCCGAGCGGGACCCCCTACGAGCAGTACTTC.

The chain recombines TRBV7-8 with TRBJ2-3, with TRBD2 matching 12 bases. CDR3 length equals 20 residues. Germline V gives CDR1 SGHVS, CDR2 FQNEAQ. V lost 2 bases to trimming and J lost 0 bases; unmatched junction nucleotides: 12. CDR3 sequence: CASSLTLRSGTSGSTDTQYF. CDR3 nucleotides: TGTGCCAGCAGCTTAACCTTGCGGTCCGGGACTAGCGGGAGCACAGATACGCAGTATTTT.

This sequence joins TRBV10-3 and TRBJ2-2; D unresolved. The CDR3 extends over 14 amino acids. The ends were cut back, 3 bases at V and 8 bases at J, with 13 bases in the middle. CDR1 ENHRY and CDR2 SYGVKD come from the germline V gene. The CDR3 region has the DNA TGTGCCATCAGTGATGAGCCCCCGTGGGGGGAGCTGTTTTTT. This gives the protein CAISDEPPWGELFF.

The chain uses TRBV7-4 and TRBJ1-3; D remains unclear. The CDR3 runs 16 residues. Germline V CDR1 and CDR2: SGHVT, SQSDAQ. The ends were cut back, 5 bases at V and 7 bases at J, with 21 bases in the middle. Here the CDR3 reads CASSILPRSGGNTIYF. The CDR3 nucleotides read TGTGCCAGCAGCATCCTCCCCAGAAGTGGCGGCAACACCATATATTTT.

The chain carries TRBV4-3 and TRBJ2-1, with 10 bases matching TRBD2. The germline V gene has CDR1 LGHNA and CDR2 YSLEER. Trimming at V came to 3 bases and at J to 4 bases, leaving 6 bases not matched to a gene. This CDR3 region has 16 residues. CDR3 in DNA: TGCGCCAGCAGCCATAATAGCGGGAGGTTATACAATGAGCAGTTCTTC. This codes for CASSHNSGRLYNEQFF.